This T cell receptor beta chain is from a study of shared clonotypes between healthy human individuals. Whole-study findings and limits: Estimated clonotype richness was generally higher in naive than memory subsets.

In its sample, this clone was seen once. Its antigen is unknown. Trimming stripped 4 bases from V and 3 bases from J, with 17 bases between. Germline assignment: CDR1 SGHRS and CDR2 YFSETQ. The CDR3 sequence is 15 residues long. Profiled with immunoSEQ multiplex PCR; TCRdb holds only in-frame clones, not every one. This table holds about 380,000 clones, about 96% found once. The origin of this receptor is a man in his thirties or forties in good health. The gene calls are TRBV5-1 and TRBJ2-7; D might be TRBD1 (5 bases). The source material was memory CD8+ T cells sorted from blood. Subset reported: CD45RO+ cells pooled with CCR7-negative TemRA cells. CDR3 bases: TGCGCCAGCAGCCCCCTTTCCAGGGAACACTACGAGCAGTACTTC. This encodes CASSPLSREHYEQYF.